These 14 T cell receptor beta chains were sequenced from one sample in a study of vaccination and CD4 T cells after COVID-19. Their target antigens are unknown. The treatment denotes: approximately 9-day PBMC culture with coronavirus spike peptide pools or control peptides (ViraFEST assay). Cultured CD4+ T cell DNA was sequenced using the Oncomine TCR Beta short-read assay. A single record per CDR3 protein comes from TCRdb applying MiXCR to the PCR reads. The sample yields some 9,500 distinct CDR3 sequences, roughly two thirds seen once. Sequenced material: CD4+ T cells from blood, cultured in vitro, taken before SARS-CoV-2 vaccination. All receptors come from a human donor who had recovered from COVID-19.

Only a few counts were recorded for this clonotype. This CDR3 is CSASGAAQETQYF. For the CDR3, the DNA is TGCAGTGCTAGCGGTGCGGCCCAAGAGACCCAGTACTTC. The V gene is TRBV20-1, the J gene TRBJ2-5; the D is unclear. V was cut by 3 bases and J by 1 base, with 9 bases left in between. In germline, CDR1 is DFQATT, CDR2 SNEGSKA (reference sequence). This CDR3 contains 13 residues.

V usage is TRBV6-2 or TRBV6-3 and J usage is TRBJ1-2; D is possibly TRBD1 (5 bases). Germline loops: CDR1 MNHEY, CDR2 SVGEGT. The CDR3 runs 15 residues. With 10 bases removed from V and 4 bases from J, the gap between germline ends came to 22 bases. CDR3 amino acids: CATLGRGFIGYGYTF. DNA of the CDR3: TGTGCCACCCTAGGACGGGGCTTTATTGGCTATGGCTACACCTTC.

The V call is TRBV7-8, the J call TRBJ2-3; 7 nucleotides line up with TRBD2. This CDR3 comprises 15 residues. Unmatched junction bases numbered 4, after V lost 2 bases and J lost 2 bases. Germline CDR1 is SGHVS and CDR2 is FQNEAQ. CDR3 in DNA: TGTGCCAGCAGCTTACGAAGCGGGAACACAGATACGCAGTATTTT. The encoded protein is CASSLRSGNTDTQYF. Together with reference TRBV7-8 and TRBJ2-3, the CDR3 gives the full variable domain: GAGVSQSPRYKVAKRGQDVALRCDPISGHVSLFWYQQALGQGPEFLTYFQNEAQLDKSGLPSDRFFAERPEGSVSTLKIQRTQQEDSAVYLCASSLRSGNTDTQYFGPGTRLTVL.

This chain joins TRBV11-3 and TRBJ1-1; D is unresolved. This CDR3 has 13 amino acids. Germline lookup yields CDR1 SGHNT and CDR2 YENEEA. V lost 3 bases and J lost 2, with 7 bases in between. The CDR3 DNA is TGTGCCAGCAGCTTGGGTGGTAACACTGAAGCTTTCTTT. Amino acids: CASSLGGNTEAFF.

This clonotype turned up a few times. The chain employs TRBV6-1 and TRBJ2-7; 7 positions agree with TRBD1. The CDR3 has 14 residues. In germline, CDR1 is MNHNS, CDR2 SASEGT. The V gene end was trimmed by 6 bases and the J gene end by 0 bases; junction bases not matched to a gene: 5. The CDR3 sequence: CASSPDRASYEQYF. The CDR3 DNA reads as TGTGCCAGCAGCCCAGACAGGGCCTCCTACGAGCAGTACTTC.

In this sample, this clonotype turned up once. The CDR3 region has the DNA TGTGCCACCAGTGACCCGACGGGGGGGAATTCTGGGGCTGAGCAGTTCTTC. This encodes CATSDPTGGNSGAEQFF. J is TRBJ2-1 and V is TRBV24-1, with 8 bases identical to TRBD2. V shed 4 bases, J shed 9 bases, and the junction held 16 bases outside the gene matches. Germline assignment: CDR1 KGHDR and CDR2 SFDVKD. This CDR3 region has 17 residues.

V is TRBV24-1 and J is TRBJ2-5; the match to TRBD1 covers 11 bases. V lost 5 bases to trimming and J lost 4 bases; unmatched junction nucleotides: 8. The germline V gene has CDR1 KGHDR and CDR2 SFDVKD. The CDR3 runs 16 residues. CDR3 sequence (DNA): TGTGCCACCAGTGGTTCACCGGGACAGGGGGGAGAGACCCAGTACTTC. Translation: CATSGSPGQGGETQYF.

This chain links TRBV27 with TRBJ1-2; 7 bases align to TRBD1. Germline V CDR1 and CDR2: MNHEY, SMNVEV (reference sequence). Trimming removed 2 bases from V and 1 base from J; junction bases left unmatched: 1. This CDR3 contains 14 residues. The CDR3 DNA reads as TGTGCCAGCAGTTTACACAGGGGTAACTATGGCTACACCTTC. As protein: CASSLHRGNYGYTF.

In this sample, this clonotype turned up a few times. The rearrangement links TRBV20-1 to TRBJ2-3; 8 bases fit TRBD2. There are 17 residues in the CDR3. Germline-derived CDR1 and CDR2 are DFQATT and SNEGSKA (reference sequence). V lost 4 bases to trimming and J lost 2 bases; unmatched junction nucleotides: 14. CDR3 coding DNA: TGCAGTGCTAACGCTTGGAGACTAGCGAGGAACACAGATACGCAGTATTTT. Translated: CSANAWRLARNTDTQYF.

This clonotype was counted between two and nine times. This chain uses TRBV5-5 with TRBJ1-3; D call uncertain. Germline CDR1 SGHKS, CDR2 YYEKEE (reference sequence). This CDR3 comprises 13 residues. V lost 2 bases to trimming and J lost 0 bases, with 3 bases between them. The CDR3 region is CASSFPSGNTIYF. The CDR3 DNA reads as TGTGCCAGCAGCTTCCCCTCTGGAAACACCATATATTTT.

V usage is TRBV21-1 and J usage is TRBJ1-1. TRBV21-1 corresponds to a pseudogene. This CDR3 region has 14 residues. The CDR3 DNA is TGTGCCAGCAGCGACCGCGTCCGGGGACTTAAAGCTTTCTTT. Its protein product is CASSDRVRGLKAFF.

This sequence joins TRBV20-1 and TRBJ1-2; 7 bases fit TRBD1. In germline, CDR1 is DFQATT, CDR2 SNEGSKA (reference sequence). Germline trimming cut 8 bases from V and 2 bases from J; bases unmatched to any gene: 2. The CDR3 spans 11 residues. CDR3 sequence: CSQDRNYGYTF. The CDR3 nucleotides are TGCAGTCAGGACAGGAACTATGGCTACACCTTC.

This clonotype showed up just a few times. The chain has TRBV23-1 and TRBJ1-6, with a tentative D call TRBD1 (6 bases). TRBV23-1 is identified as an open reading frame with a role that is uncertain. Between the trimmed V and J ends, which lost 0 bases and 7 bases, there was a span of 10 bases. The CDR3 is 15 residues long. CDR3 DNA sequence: TGCGCCAGCAGTCAATCGGTGGGGGGCAATTCACCCCTCCACTTT. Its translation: CASSQSVGGNSPLHF.

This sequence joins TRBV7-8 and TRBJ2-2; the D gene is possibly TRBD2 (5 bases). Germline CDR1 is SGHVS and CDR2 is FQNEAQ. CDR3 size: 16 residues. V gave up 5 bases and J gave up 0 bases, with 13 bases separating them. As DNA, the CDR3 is TGTGCCAGCAGCCCCCAGACTACCCCGAACACCGGGGAGCTGTTTTTT. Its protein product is CASSPQTTPNTGELFF.